This TCR beta chain was sequenced for a study of T-cell memory formation after mild COVID-19. Study summary: Among the donors, TCR clusters were largely specific to each donor.

Study findings and constraints: Pre-infection memory held some responding clones, suggesting pre-existing cross-reactive T cells responded.

TCR alpha and TCR beta cDNA libraries with sample barcodes and UMIs came from 5'RACE using constant-segment primers. Using its own MiXCR run on the 5' RACE reads, TCRdb lists one record per CDR3 protein. In the table there are some 320,000 distinct CDR3 sequences, 15% to 20% of which are singletons. Regarding this clonotype: Its antigen is as yet unknown.

The germline V gene has CDR1 PRHDT and CDR2 FYEKMQ (reference sequence). CDR3 length: 16 amino acids. The germline V and J ends were trimmed by 5 bases and 2 bases, with 16 bases remaining between them. Source material: PBMCs or a T cell subset sorted from them (not recorded which). The sequence derives from a man younger than 35 who had mild COVID-19 (a few samples of this study predate the infection). Cell type and time point are not known. The V call is TRBV13, the J call TRBJ2-1, with D perhaps assigned TRBD1 or TRBD2 (5 bases each). CDR3 DNA: TGTGCCAGCAGCCCACCGTTCGGGGCGACCTACAATGAGCAGTTCTTC. Its protein product is CASSPPFGATYNEQFF.